Presented here are 29 T cell receptor beta chains from one specimen sequenced in a study of cytotoxic CD8 clonotypes in ibrutinib-treated CLL. Assay: immunoSEQ multiplex PCR; the TCRdb copy retains only in-frame clones and omits some. The data contain around 300,000 clones, roughly 79% of them seen just once; the ten biggest clones take up over 5.5%. The sequencing used PBMCs, collected before ibrutinib treatment. These receptors originate from a human donor with chronic lymphocytic leukemia.

CDR3 sequence reads: CASIPHRGTGAENGYTF. The CDR3 bases are TGTGCCAGTATTCCCCATCGTGGGACAGGGGCGGAGAATGGCTACACCTTC. This chain joins TRBV19 and TRBJ1-2; 10 bases line up with TRBD1. Germline loops: CDR1 LNHDA, CDR2 SQIVND (reference sequence). The CDR3 sequence is 17 residues long. J lost 6 bases, V lost 7 bases, and 17 bases had no gene match.

The chain links TRBV11-3 to TRBJ2-1; D unresolved. Trimming shortened V by 3 bases and J by 9 bases, and 15 bases separated the two germline ends. CDR1 and CDR2 (germline): SGHNT, YENEEA. This CDR3 has 14 amino acids. The CDR3 loop is CASSFFPASTEQFF. The CDR3 nucleotides are TGTGCCAGCAGCTTCTTTCCAGCGTCGACTGAGCAGTTCTTC.

The V call is TRBV11-2, the J call TRBJ2-7, with D perhaps given as TRBD1 or TRBD2 (5 bases each). The CDR3 extends over 15 amino acids. The V gene's germline CDR1 is SGHAT and CDR2 FQNNGV. V was clipped by 5 bases and J by 5 bases, with 19 bases between them. The CDR3 is CASSQEGRRGDEQYF. The CDR3 DNA reads as TGTGCCAGCAGCCAAGAGGGTCGAAGAGGGGACGAGCAGTACTTC. The entire variable domain, with the rest obtained from reference TRBV11-2 and TRBJ2-7, is as follows: EAGVAQSPRYKIIEKRQSVAFWCNPISGHATLYWYQQILGQGPKLLIQFQNNGVVDDSQLPKDRFSAERLKGVDSTLKIQPAKLEDSAVYLCASSQEGRRGDEQYFGPGTRLTVT.

V is TRBV7-3 and J is TRBJ2-3, with D unresolved. The CDR3 length is 14 residues. Germline CDR1 and CDR2: SGHTA and FQGTGA. Trimming removed 1 base from V and 2 bases from J, with 7 bases in between. Written as DNA, the CDR3 is TGTGCCAGCAGCTTAAATGGGTACACAGATACGCAGTATTTT. Translation gives CASSLNGYTDTQYF.

The rearrangement joins TRBV9 to TRBJ2-1, with 10 bases fitting TRBD2. The CDR3 runs to 17 residues. V was clipped by 4 bases and J by 6 bases; unmatched bases: 13. The V gene's germline CDR1 is SGDLS and CDR2 YYNGEE. The DNA for the CDR3 is TGTGCCAGCAGCCTAACCGCACCTAGCGGGAGTCCCAATGAGCAGTTCTTC. Translation gives CASSLTAPSGSPNEQFF.

V and J are TRBV6-5 and TRBJ2-7; 8 nucleotides align to TRBD2. CDR3 length: 15 amino acids. The germline V gene encodes CDR1 MNHEY and CDR2 SVGAGI. With 6 bases clipped from V and 1 base from J, the junction kept 8 bases outside the gene matches. In nucleotides, the CDR3 is TGTGCCAGCAGAAATCCGGGACTAGATTCCTACGAGCAGTACTTC. Translated: CASRNPGLDSYEQYF.

This chain connects TRBV5-6 to TRBJ1-3; D unclear. CDR3 length: 16 residues. Germline V gene lookup returns CDR1 SGHDT and CDR2 YYEEEE. V gave up 0 bases and J gave up 0 bases, with 10 bases separating them. CDR3 sequence: CASSLAARHSGNTIYF. The CDR3 DNA follows: TGTGCCAGCAGCTTGGCCGCAAGGCACTCTGGAAACACCATATATTTT.

The rearrangement uses TRBV4-2 and TRBJ2-1, with no clear D. Per the germline V gene, CDR1 is LGHNA and CDR2 is YNFKEQ. V was pared by 4 bases and J by 0 bases, with 7 bases between. This CDR3 is built from 14 residues. The CDR3 coding sequence is TGTGCCAGCAGCCTAAGCGACTCCTACAATGAGCAGTTCTTC. Translating it yields CASSLSDSYNEQFF.

This sequence joins TRBV7-3 and TRBJ2-7, with a possible D match to TRBD1 (5 bases). CDR1 is SGHTA and CDR2 is FQGTGA in the germline V gene. Trimming pared 1 base from V and 5 bases from J, leaving 9 bases between. The length of the CDR3 is 13 residues. The CDR3 sequence is CASSLKWGDEQYF. The CDR3 DNA sequence: TGTGCCAGCAGCTTAAAATGGGGCGACGAGCAGTACTTC.

The chain joins TRBV14 to TRBJ1-2; no clear D gene. CDR3 size: 14 residues. Between the trimmed V and J ends, which lost 0 bases and 6 bases, there was a span of 11 bases. Germline V CDR1 and CDR2: SGHDN, FVKESK. The CDR3 protein is CASSQDVGPHGYTF. CDR3 bases: TGTGCCAGCAGCCAAGATGTCGGCCCCCATGGCTACACCTTC. The whole variable domain, remainder taken from reference TRBV14 and TRBJ1-2, is EAGVTQFPSHSVIEKGQTVTLRCDPISGHDNLYWYRRVMGKEIKFLLHFVKESKQDESGMPNNRFLAERTGGTYSTLKVQPAELEDSGVYFCASSQDVGPHGYTFGSGTRLTVV.

CDR3 sequence: CSGRRLAGVGSSTDTQYF. The CDR3 DNA reads as TGCAGCGGGAGGCGACTAGCGGGAGTGGGGTCTAGCACAGATACGCAGTATTTT. The chain joins TRBV29-1 to TRBJ2-3; 12 bases align to TRBD2. This CDR3 region has 18 residues. CDR1 and CDR2 from the germline V gene are SQVTM and ANQGSEA. The J segment lost 0 bases and the V segment lost 7 bases, leaving 14 bases of the junction unmatched.

CDR3 loop: CASTNRENGYTF. CDR3 sequence (DNA): TGTGCCAGCACGAACAGGGAGAATGGCTACACCTTC. The rearrangement uses TRBV9 and TRBJ1-2; D might be TRBD1 (6 bases). This CDR3 spans 12 amino acids. CDR1 is SGDLS, CDR2 YYNGEE, per germline. V was clipped by 6 bases and J by 6 bases, with 12 bases between them.

The chain is built from TRBV30 and TRBJ1-2; TRBD1 might be the D (5 bases). Germline assignment: CDR1 GTSNPN and CDR2 SVGIG (reference sequence). The CDR3 totals 12 residues. V lost 0 bases and J 7 bases, leaving 9 bases between the germline ends. The CDR3: CAWSVSQGGYTF. DNA of the CDR3: TGTGCCTGGAGTGTTAGCCAGGGTGGCTACACCTTC.

V gene TRBV27 combines with J gene TRBJ2-7; 7 bases agree with TRBD1. The trim removed 5 bases at V and 2 bases at J, leaving 6 bases unmatched. The germline CDR1 and CDR2 sequences are MNHEY and SMNVEV (reference sequence). This CDR3 spans 14 amino acids. CDR3 sequence reads: CASSPGTEAYEQYF. The CDR3, as DNA: TGTGCCAGCAGTCCCGGGACAGAAGCCTACGAGCAGTACTTC.

The gene calls are TRBV4-3 and TRBJ2-1; 11 bases line up with TRBD2. J gave up 2 bases and V 1 base, and 7 bases lay outside the gene matches. The germline gives CDR1 LGHNA, CDR2 YSLEER. The CDR3 loop spans 18 amino acids. CDR3 sequence: CASSQGVLAGGAYNEQFF. CDR3 DNA sequence: TGCGCCAGCAGCCAAGGCGTTCTAGCGGGAGGCGCCTACAATGAGCAGTTCTTC.

This chain links TRBV14 with TRBJ2-7; weak D call: TRBD2 (5 bases). V was shortened by 4 bases and J by 6 bases, with 13 bases between the two germline ends. The CDR3 is 13 amino acids. Germline loops: CDR1 SGHDN, CDR2 FVKESK. CDR3 region: CASSPLSRGEQYF. Here the CDR3 DNA reads TGTGCCAGCAGCCCCCTATCCCGGGGCGAGCAGTACTTC. Combining the CDR3 with reference TRBV14 and TRBJ2-7 gives the whole variable domain EAGVTQFPSHSVIEKGQTVTLRCDPISGHDNLYWYRRVMGKEIKFLLHFVKESKQDESGMPNNRFLAERTGGTYSTLKVQPAELEDSGVYFCASSPLSRGEQYFGPGTRLTVT.

This clone was seen only a few times. The chain joins TRBV5-6 to TRBJ2-5; no definite D call. Germline CDR1 SGHDT, CDR2 YYEEEE. Trimming cost V 1 base and J 4 bases, with 14 bases left between them. This CDR3 has 15 amino acids. CDR3 loop: CASSLSPGPGETQYF. The CDR3 bases are TGTGCCAGCAGCTTGTCCCCGGGCCCGGGAGAGACCCAGTACTTC.

V and J are TRBV7-9 and TRBJ2-1; 8 nucleotides align to TRBD2. V lost 1 base to trimming and J lost 7 bases; unmatched junction nucleotides: 9. The CDR3 runs to 16 residues. Looked up from germline, CDR1 is SEHNR and CDR2 is FQNEAQ (reference sequence). The DNA for the CDR3 is TGTGCCAGCAGCTTAGTATCACTAGCGGCGAGGAATGAGCAGTTCTTC. Translated: CASSLVSLAARNEQFF. Variable domain in full (rest from reference TRBV7-9 and TRBJ2-1): DTGVSQNPRHKITKRGQNVTFRCDPISEHNRLYWYRQTLGQGPEFLTYFQNEAQLEKSRLLSDRFSAERPKGSFSTLEIQRTEQGDSAMYLCASSLVSLAARNEQFFGPGTRLTVL.

The rearrangement joins TRBV30 to TRBJ2-2, with unresolved D. The V gene lost 2 bases and the J gene lost 4 bases, with 8 bases spanning the gap. CDR3 size: 13 residues. Germline V lookup: CDR1 GTSNPN, CDR2 SVGIG (reference sequence). Here the CDR3 reads CAWSQVVTGELFF. The CDR3 DNA reads as TGTGCCTGGAGTCAGGTAGTCACCGGGGAGCTGTTTTTT.

The V and J genes are TRBV19 and TRBJ2-7; 8 bases map to TRBD1. Trimming took 6 bases from V and 4 from J; bases not matched to a gene: 5. This CDR3 region has 13 residues. Germline loops: CDR1 LNHDA, CDR2 SQIVND (reference sequence). CDR3 loop: CASRSGQEYEQYF. In DNA, the CDR3 is TGTGCCAGTAGATCGGGACAGGAGTACGAGCAGTACTTC.

This chain connects TRBV5-1 to TRBJ2-6; D remains unclear. Per germline, CDR1 SGHRS and CDR2 YFSETQ. V lost 0 bases, J lost 13 bases, and 20 bases lay in between. The CDR3 extends over 16 amino acids. The CDR3 spells CASSLGPRTGETVLTF. CDR3 sequence (DNA): TGCGCCAGCAGCTTGGGCCCTAGGACCGGCGAAACGGTCCTGACTTTC.

This clone was picked up one time. This chain links TRBV5-1 with TRBJ2-7; TRBD2 matches 13 bases. Germline CDR1 and CDR2: SGHRS and YFSETQ. This CDR3 has 16 amino acids. The V gene end was trimmed by 4 bases and the J gene end by 6 bases; junction bases not matched to a gene: 10. CDR3 sequence reads: CASSKGLAGKGLEQYF. DNA of the CDR3: TGCGCCAGCAGCAAGGGACTAGCGGGAAAAGGTCTCGAGCAGTACTTC.

The chain links TRBV2 to TRBJ2-1; D remains unclear. Per the germline V gene, CDR1 is SNHLY and CDR2 is FYNNEI. This CDR3 comprises 11 residues. Between the trimmed V and J ends, which lost 3 bases and 12 bases, there was a span of 9 bases. DNA for the CDR3: TGTGCCAGCAGTGAGGGTGGTATGCAGTTCTTC. This encodes CASSEGGMQFF.

This clone was counted between two and nine times. Other nucleotide sequences in the sample specify the same CDR3. This chain links TRBV30 with TRBJ1-5, with a weak D call TRBD1 (5 bases). The germline V and J ends were trimmed by 0 bases and 3 bases, with 6 bases remaining between them. Germline loops: CDR1 GTSNPN, CDR2 SVGIG (reference sequence). The CDR3 runs to 13 residues. CDR3 in DNA: TGTGCCTGGAGTGTACAGGTCAATCAGCCCCAGCATTTT. Its translation is CAWSVQVNQPQHF. Using reference TRBV30 and TRBJ1-5 for the parts outside the CDR3, the full variable domain is SQTIHQWPATLVQPVGSPLSLECTVEGTSNPNLYWYRQAAGRGLQLLFYSVGIGQISSEVPQNLSASRPQDRQFILSSKKLLLSDSGFYLCAWSVQVNQPQHFGDGTRLSIL.

V and J are TRBV29-1 and TRBJ1-2, with a possible D match to TRBD1 (6 bases). CDR1 and CDR2 (germline): SQVTM, ANQGSEA. The ends were cut back, 3 bases at V and 1 base at J, with 12 bases in the middle. The CDR3 is 14 amino acids. The CDR3 nucleotides read TGCAGCGTTGATAGGGGGGCGCTTAACTATGGCTACACCTTC. As protein: CSVDRGALNYGYTF.

Only one count was recorded for this clone. The V call is TRBV2, the J call TRBJ2-1, with D perhaps matching TRBD2 (6 bases). The germline V and J ends were trimmed by 3 bases and 5 bases, with 14 bases remaining between them. CDR3 length equals 15 residues. Germline values: CDR1 SNHLY, CDR2 FYNNEI. The CDR3 loop is CASSDQGLPNNEQFF. As DNA, the CDR3 is TGTGCCAGCAGTGACCAGGGACTCCCCAACAATGAGCAGTTCTTC.

The rearrangement joins TRBV28 to TRBJ2-5, with 14 positions matching TRBD2. Germline CDR1 and CDR2: MDHEN and SYDVKM. Germline trimming cut 8 bases from V and 1 base from J; bases unmatched to any gene: 9. This CDR3 is 17 amino acids long. The CDR3 bases are TGTGCCAGCGAAGGGACTAGCGGGAGAAGGGGCCAAGAGACCCAGTACTTC. The encoded protein is CASEGTSGRRGQETQYF.

This rearrangement joins TRBV28 to TRBJ2-7; D possibly uses TRBD1 or TRBD2 (5 bases each). The germline V gene encodes CDR1 MDHEN and CDR2 SYDVKM. The CDR3 is made up of 14 amino acids. Trimming removed 5 bases from V and 0 bases from J, with 11 bases in between. CDR3 in amino acids: CASSLRGYSYEQYF. In DNA form, the CDR3 reads TGTGCCAGCAGTCTGAGGGGATACTCCTACGAGCAGTACTTC.

This chain uses TRBV28 with TRBJ1-2, with 7 nucleotides matching TRBD1. After removal of 2 bases from V and 4 bases from J, the junction contained 7 bases not matched to a gene. The CDR3 has 15 residues. Germline-derived CDR1 and CDR2 are MDHEN and SYDVKM. The CDR3 region is CASSLGEGASYGYTF. In DNA, the CDR3 is TGTGCCAGCAGTTTAGGAGAGGGGGCAAGCTATGGCTACACCTTC.